The 14 T cell receptor beta chains below all came from one sample that was sequenced in a study of CD8 T cells in ankylosing spondylitis. TCRdb reprocessed the 5' RACE reads via MiXCR and lists one record per CDR3 protein. The table records 150,000 to 200,000 distinct CDR3 sequences, 10% to 15% of them present only once. Sequencing used blood, either unsorted or a sorted T cell fraction (not recorded which). Source of these receptors: a female donor with ankylosing spondylitis or in good health (not recorded which).

This clonotype was seen many times. The chain links TRBV12-3 or TRBV12-4 to TRBJ1-1, with D possibly TRBD1 on 5 matching bases. The CDR3 is 14 amino acids. The germline V and J ends were trimmed by 6 bases and 10 bases, with 21 bases remaining between them. The CDR3 DNA reads as TGTGCCAGCAGCCAGAGGGGAAAGGGAGTGCGAGCTTTCTTT. It specifies CASSQRGKGVRAFF.

The sample holds many counts of this clonotype. The chain combines TRBV20-1 with TRBJ1-2; no reliable D call. The germline V and J ends were trimmed by 5 bases and 1 base, with 20 bases remaining between them. Looked up from germline, CDR1 is DFQATT and CDR2 is SNEGSKA (reference sequence). This CDR3 is built from 16 residues. The CDR3 DNA sequence: TGCAGTGCTGGATCGAGGCCCTTTCTAATTAACTATGGCTACACCTTC. Protein sequence: CSAGSRPFLINYGYTF.

This chain links TRBV12-3 or TRBV12-4 with TRBJ2-7; 8 bases agree with TRBD1. With V trimmed by 9 bases and J by 0 bases, 4 bases remained unmatched. The CDR3 loop spans 13 amino acids. The CDR3 DNA reads as TGTGCCAGTGGACAGGGTAACTCCTACGAGCAGTACTTC. This translates into CASGQGNSYEQYF.

Worth noting for this clonotype: A read error may be the cause here, since a much bigger clone is one base away. The V and J genes are TRBV5-1 and TRBJ1-2, with 8 nucleotides matching TRBD1. This CDR3 contains 15 residues. Per germline, CDR1 SGHRS and CDR2 YFSETQ. CDR3 sequence reads: CASSEGQGDHYDYTF. In DNA, the CDR3 is TGCGCCAGCAGCGAAGGACAGGGAGATCACTATGACTACACCTTC.

This clonotype was observed a handful of times. The chain carries TRBV2 and TRBJ2-1, with D possibly TRBD2 on 7 matching bases. The CDR3 length is 14 residues. In germline, CDR1 is SNHLY, CDR2 FYNNEI. The germline V and J ends were trimmed by 8 bases and 8 bases, with 19 bases remaining between them. The CDR3 region has the DNA TGTGCCAGCGGGGGGGGCTCGACCACCGATGAGCAGTTCTTC. Translating it yields CASGGGSTTDEQFF. Complete variable domain (other parts from reference TRBV2 and TRBJ2-1): EPEVTQTPSHQVTQMGQEVILRCVPISNHLYFYWYRQILGQKVEFLVSFYNNEISEKSEIFDDQFSVERPDGSNFTLKIRSTKLEDSAMYFCASGGGSTTDEQFFGPGTRLTVL.

This clonotype came up a few times. This sequence joins TRBV7-2 and TRBJ1-2; D may be TRBD1 (6 bases). V gave up 5 bases and J gave up 4 bases, with 11 bases separating them. The CDR3 has 13 amino acids. Per the germline V gene, CDR1 is SGHTA and CDR2 is FQGNSA. The CDR3 DNA sequence: TGTGCCAGCAGCGCCGACAGGTTCTATGGCTACACCTTC. Amino acid sequence: CASSADRFYGYTF.

This chain uses TRBV6-1 with TRBJ1-4; no clear D gene. Germline CDR1 is MNHNS and CDR2 is SASEGT. CDR3 length equals 13 residues. V was cut by 7 bases and J by 3 bases, with 9 bases left in between. The CDR3, as DNA: TGTGCCAGCAACCGATGGGCTAATGAAAAACTGTTTTTT. It translates to CASNRWANEKLFF.

Ten or more counts support this clonotype. In nucleotides, the CDR3 is TGCAGTGCTAGAGATCGGTTGCGGGGGATCTACAATGAGCAGTTCTTC. Translation: CSARDRLRGIYNEQFF. V and J are TRBV20-1 and TRBJ2-1, with TRBD2 identical over 7 bases. The length of the CDR3 is 16 residues. J lost 3 bases, V lost 0 bases, and 8 bases had no gene match. Germline assignment: CDR1 DFQATT and CDR2 SNEGSKA (reference sequence).

This clonotype was recorded at least ten times. The J gene is TRBJ1-6, the V gene TRBV4-3; D uncertain. The CDR3 extends over 16 amino acids. Between the trimmed V and J ends, which lost 0 bases and 6 bases, there was a span of 12 bases. Looked up from germline, CDR1 is LGHNA and CDR2 is YSLEER. The CDR3 DNA follows: TGCGCCAGCAGCCAAGAAGCAGGACGGGGTAATTCACCCCTCCACTTT. This sequence encodes CASSQEAGRGNSPLHF.

This clonotype was recorded once. This sequence joins TRBV28 and TRBJ2-3, with 10 bases that match TRBD2. CDR3 size: 16 residues. With 10 bases clipped from V and 0 bases from J, the junction kept 10 bases outside the gene matches. CDR1 is MDHEN and CDR2 is SYDVKM in the germline V gene. In DNA, the CDR3 is TGTGCCATGGGCCCCGGGACTAGCGTTAGCACAGATACGCAGTATTTT. It translates to CAMGPGTSVSTDTQYF.

Many counts were recorded for this clonotype. The V call is TRBV12-3 or TRBV12-4, the J call TRBJ1-3, with D possibly matching TRBD1 (5 bases). This CDR3 is built from 13 residues. Trimming took 6 bases from V and 2 from J, leaving 8 bases between them. This CDR3 reads CASRTTAGNTIYF. CDR3 coding DNA: TGTGCCAGCAGGACGACAGCTGGAAACACCATATATTTT.

The chain has TRBV12-5 and TRBJ2-1; TRBD2 agrees at 7 bases. Germline V CDR1 and CDR2: LGHNT, FRNRAP. The J segment lost 9 bases and the V segment lost 1 base, leaving 3 bases of the junction unmatched. The CDR3 sequence is 13 residues long. CDR3 coding DNA: TGTGCTAGTGGTTTGGAAGCGGGAACTGAGCAGTTCTTC. Translating gives CASGLEAGTEQFF. The variable domain in full, with the rest retrieved from reference TRBV12-5 and TRBJ2-1, is DARVTQTPRHKVTEMGQEVTMRCQPILGHNTVFWYRQTMMQGLELLAYFRNRAPLDDSGMPKDRFSAEMPDATLATLKIQPSEPRDSAVYFCASGLEAGTEQFFGPGTRLTVL.

The chain uses TRBV19 and TRBJ1-2; 9 bases fit TRBD1. The CDR3 loop spans 13 amino acids. The V segment lost 8 bases and the J segment 8 bases; nucleotides outside the gene matches: 9. CDR1 and CDR2 (germline): LNHDA, SQIVND (reference sequence). CDR3 sequence: CASHGQGTTGYTF. CDR3 in DNA: TGTGCCAGTCATGGACAGGGGACGACCGGCTACACCTTC.

This sequence joins TRBV7-8 and TRBJ2-1, with D unresolved. Germline lookup yields CDR1 SGHVS and CDR2 FQNEAQ. The V end was cut by 3 bases, the J end by 6 bases, with 9 bases between. This CDR3 spans 13 amino acids. The CDR3, as DNA: TGTGCCAGCAGCTTTCTAGATCGCAATGAGCAGTTCTTC. Translation gives CASSFLDRNEQFF.